A single sample is the source of the 20 T cell receptor beta chains below, sequenced in a study of CD8 T cells in ankylosing spondylitis. One entry per CDR3 protein, called by TCRdb with MiXCR from the 5' RACE reads. The repertoire includes roughly 440,000 distinct CDR3 sequences, 17% of them detected once, and approximately 1% sits in the top ten. Their antigen targets remain unknown. Findings of the study overall: About 8 highly homologous variants made up a TCR beta motif, and this motif appeared characteristic of ankylosing spondylitis blood.

The sequenced material came from blood, either unsorted or a sorted T cell fraction (not recorded which). Source of these receptors: a male donor with ankylosing spondylitis.

The rearrangement links TRBV7-9 to TRBJ1-3; weak D call: TRBD1 (5 bases). Trimming stripped 7 bases from V and 0 bases from J, with 13 bases between. Per the germline V gene, CDR1 is SEHNR and CDR2 is FQNEAQ (reference sequence). The CDR3 has 15 residues. Here the CDR3 reads CASTQQVNSGNTIYF. CDR3 DNA: TGTGCCAGCACCCAACAGGTGAACTCTGGAAACACCATATATTTT.

As DNA, the CDR3 is TGTGCCTGGAGTGGAGGAGGGGATAACTATGGCTACACCTTC. Translated: CAWSGGGDNYGYTF. This sequence joins TRBV30 and TRBJ1-2; perhaps TRBD1 as D (5 bases). V dropped 1 base and J dropped 1 base, with 10 bases sitting between them. CDR3 size: 14 residues. Looked up from germline, CDR1 is GTSNPN and CDR2 is SVGIG (reference sequence).

The J gene is TRBJ2-5, the V gene TRBV29-1; 7 bases line up with TRBD1. From germline, CDR1 is SQVTM and CDR2 ANQGSEA. V shed 6 bases, J shed 1 base, and the junction held 5 bases outside the gene matches. The CDR3 has 13 amino acids. This chain's CDR3 is CSVTGQRQETQYF. CDR3 in DNA: TGCAGCGTCACGGGACAGCGCCAAGAGACCCAGTACTTC.

This clonotype was picked up a small number of times. This chain uses TRBV19 with TRBJ1-1; no reliable D call. V shed 3 bases and J shed 3 bases, with 11 bases lying between them. Looked up from germline, CDR1 is LNHDA and CDR2 is SQIVND (reference sequence). This CDR3 has 14 amino acids. CDR3 coding DNA: TGTGCCAGTAGTATGGCCAGTCTGGACACTGAAGCTTTCTTT. Residues: CASSMASLDTEAFF.

This clonotype was counted a few times. This chain uses TRBV2 with TRBJ2-1; perhaps TRBD2 as D (5 bases). Trimming took off 2 bases at V and 2 bases at J, with 10 bases between the two ends. The CDR3 is made up of 15 amino acids. Germline assignment: CDR1 SNHLY and CDR2 FYNNEI. Here the CDR3 DNA reads TGTGCCAGCAGTGAAATGGCACTAGCCTACAATGAGCAGTTCTTC. It yields the protein CASSEMALAYNEQFF.

This clonotype was seen a few times. J is TRBJ2-1 and V is TRBV5-1; D is undetermined. Germline V gene data show CDR1 as SGHRS and CDR2 as YFSETQ. The CDR3 extends over 15 amino acids. The V end lost 0 bases, the J end lost 6 bases, and 13 bases lay between the germline ends. The CDR3: CASSLGTADRNEQFF. The CDR3 region has the DNA TGCGCCAGCAGCTTGGGGACGGCGGACCGCAATGAGCAGTTCTTC. The whole variable domain, filled in from reference TRBV5-1 and TRBJ2-1, reads KAGVTQTPRYLIKTRGQQVTLSCSPISGHRSVSWYQQTPGQGLQFLFEYFSETQRNKGNFPGRFSGRQFSNSRSEMNVSTLELGDSALYLCASSLGTADRNEQFFGPGTRLTVL.

This clonotype was detected only a few times. The chain uses TRBV9 and TRBJ2-1, with D possibly matching TRBD2 (6 bases). CDR1 and CDR2 from the germline V gene are SGDLS and YYNGEE. The V end lost 4 bases, the J end lost 0 bases, and 11 bases lay between the germline ends. This CDR3 is built from 15 residues. DNA of the CDR3: TGTGCCAGCAGCCCGGGACTGAACTCCTACAATGAGCAGTTCTTC. Translated, it gives CASSPGLNSYNEQFF. The full variable domain, with the rest looked up from reference TRBV9 and TRBJ2-1, is DSGVTQTPKHLITATGQRVTLRCSPRSGDLSVYWYQQSLDQGLQFLIQYYNGEERAKGNILERFSAQQFPDLHSELNLSSLELGDSALYFCASSPGLNSYNEQFFGPGTRLTVL.

This clonotype came up once. V and J are TRBV28 and TRBJ2-5; 8 bases are shared with TRBD2. The CDR3 sequence is 13 residues long. The J segment lost 5 bases and the V segment lost 10 bases, leaving 9 bases of the junction unmatched. Germline loops: CDR1 MDHEN, CDR2 SYDVKM. CDR3: CATGGGAGETQYF. The DNA for the CDR3 is TGTGCCACGGGAGGGGGAGCAGGGGAGACCCAGTACTTC.

The V gene is TRBV5-1, the J gene TRBJ1-2; 7 bases map to TRBD1. The CDR3 contains 14 residues. V shed 4 bases, J shed 2 bases, and the junction held 5 bases outside the gene matches. Germline-derived CDR1 and CDR2 are SGHRS and YFSETQ. The CDR3 nucleotides are TGCGCCAGCAGCGCCGAGACAGGGAACTATGGCTACACCTTC. Its translation: CASSAETGNYGYTF.

This clonotype was counted between two and nine times. The chain employs TRBV12-3 or TRBV12-4 and TRBJ1-6, with D possibly matching TRBD1 (5 bases). V lost 3 bases to trimming and J lost 5 bases, with 11 bases between them. The CDR3 runs to 15 residues. The DNA of the CDR3 is TGTGCCAGCAGTTTCAGGGAAGGAGATAATTCACCCCTCCACTTT. This sequence encodes CASSFREGDNSPLHF.

This clonotype was seen many times. The CDR3 protein is CATSDLHRGKAYPRKETQYF. CDR3 coding DNA: TGTGCCACCAGTGATTTGCATCGTGGCAAGGCCTATCCTCGCAAAGAGACCCAGTACTTC. The rearrangement joins TRBV24-1 to TRBJ2-5; D is ambiguous. Germline loops: CDR1 KGHDR, CDR2 SFDVKD. The CDR3 is made up of 20 amino acids. The V end lost 0 bases, the J end lost 3 bases, and 25 bases lay between the germline ends.

The J gene is TRBJ1-6, the V gene TRBV7-9; no reliable D call. The CDR3 loop spans 13 amino acids. Trimming stripped 1 base from V and 10 bases from J, with 8 bases between. CDR1 is SEHNR, CDR2 FQNEAQ, per germline (reference sequence). The CDR3 region is CASSLGTRSPLHF. The CDR3 bases are TGTGCCAGCAGCTTAGGGACGCGGTCACCCCTCCACTTT.

The rearrangement uses TRBV5-1 and TRBJ2-5; 10 bases map to TRBD2. The CDR3 is made up of 15 amino acids. Trimming at V came to 1 base and at J to 5 bases, leaving 5 bases not matched to a gene. Germline V lookup: CDR1 SGHRS, CDR2 YFSETQ. CDR3 sequence (DNA): TGCGCCAGCAGCTTGAACCAGCGGGGGGGGGAGACCCAGTACTTC. The encoded protein is CASSLNQRGGETQYF.

The chain employs TRBV4-2 and TRBJ2-3, with 8 bases matching TRBD2. The germline CDR1 and CDR2 sequences are LGHNA and YNFKEQ. The CDR3 has 17 residues. Trimming removed 0 bases from V and 4 bases from J; junction bases left unmatched: 9. CDR3 nucleotides: TGTGCCAGCAGCCAAGAACGTACGGGAGGGGGGTCAGATACGCAGTATTTT. Its protein is CASSQERTGGGSDTQYF.

V and J are TRBV7-2 and TRBJ1-1, with D unresolved. V lost 2 bases and J 4 bases, leaving 17 bases between the germline ends. This CDR3 has 16 residues. The V gene's germline CDR1 is SGHTA and CDR2 FQGNSA. This CDR3 reads CASSLYRHGLSTEAFF. In nucleotides, the CDR3 is TGTGCCAGCAGCTTATATCGGCACGGTTTGAGCACTGAAGCTTTCTTT.

At least ten counts were recorded for this clonotype. V and J are TRBV4-2 and TRBJ1-6; 8 bases are a match to TRBD1. CDR3 length equals 15 residues. V dropped 2 bases and J dropped 7; count of bases not matched to a gene: 4. Germline V gives CDR1 LGHNA, CDR2 YNFKEQ. Here the CDR3 reads CASSQTRTGNSPLHF. The CDR3 coding sequence is TGTGCCAGCAGCCAAACCCGGACAGGGAATTCACCCCTCCACTTT.

This clonotype was observed a few times. This chain connects TRBV30 to TRBJ1-1; 7 positions agree with TRBD1. Germline loops: CDR1 GTSNPN, CDR2 SVGIG (reference sequence). With 3 bases clipped from V and 2 bases from J, the junction kept 3 bases outside the gene matches. The CDR3 is 13 residues long. CDR3 sequence reads: CAWSGDSNTEAFF. The CDR3, as DNA: TGTGCCTGGAGCGGGGACAGTAACACTGAAGCTTTCTTT.

This clonotype has at least ten counts. The chain has TRBV7-9 and TRBJ1-2; no clear D gene. Germline V lookup: CDR1 SEHNR, CDR2 FQNEAQ (reference sequence). This CDR3 spans 13 amino acids. Trimming cost V 5 bases and J 2 bases, with 9 bases left between them. In DNA form, the CDR3 reads TGTGCCAGCAGCATAACTGTCAACTATGGCTACACCTTC. Its translation is CASSITVNYGYTF.

V and J are TRBV28 and TRBJ1-6; D call uncertain. The CDR3 length is 13 residues. CDR1 is MDHEN and CDR2 is SYDVKM in the germline V gene. V lost 5 bases and J lost 15, with 17 bases in between. CDR3 region: CASSTPGPVGLHF. Here the CDR3 DNA reads TGTGCCAGCAGTACGCCCGGCCCTGTAGGCCTCCACTTT.

This rearrangement joins TRBV12-3 or TRBV12-4 to TRBJ2-4; weak D call: TRBD1 (7 bases). Trimming stripped 3 bases from V and 0 bases from J, with 12 bases between. The length of the CDR3 is 16 residues. The CDR3 nucleotides read TGTGCCAGCAGTTTTGCGGGACAGCTAGCCAAAAACATTCAGTACTTC. This translates into CASSFAGQLAKNIQYF.